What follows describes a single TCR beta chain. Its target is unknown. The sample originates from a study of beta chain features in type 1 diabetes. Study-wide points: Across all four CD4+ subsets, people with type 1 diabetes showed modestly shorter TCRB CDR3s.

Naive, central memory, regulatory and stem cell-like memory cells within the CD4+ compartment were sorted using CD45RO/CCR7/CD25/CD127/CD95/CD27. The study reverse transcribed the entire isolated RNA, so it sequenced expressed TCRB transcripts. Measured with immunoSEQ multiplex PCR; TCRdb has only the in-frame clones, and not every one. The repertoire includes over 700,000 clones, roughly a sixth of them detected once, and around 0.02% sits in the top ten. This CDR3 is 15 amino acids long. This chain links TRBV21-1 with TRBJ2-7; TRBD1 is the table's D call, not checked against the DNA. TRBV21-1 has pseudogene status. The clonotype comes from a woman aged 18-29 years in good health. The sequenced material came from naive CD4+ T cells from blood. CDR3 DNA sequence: TGTGCCAGCACACAGCCGGGACAGGGTTTGTACGAGCAGTACTTC. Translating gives CASTQPGQGLYEQYF.